This T cell receptor (beta chain) came from a study of cytomegalovirus exposure and HLA in healthy donors. General study results and limits: Presence/absence analyses rested on an assumption that sequencing depth was roughly uniform across donors. In a later analysis, a genetic analysis reported fewer productive-TCR N-insertions in an Asian-associated ancestry cluster than the cohort average.

As to this clone: The antigen remains unidentified.

The PCR made use of 60 Vbeta and 13 Jbeta primers. In the original workflow: Later, an analysis found approximately 80 million unique TCR beta chains, and 9.5 million to 11 million of these were shared. Produced via immunoSEQ multiplex PCR; TCRdb's table is partial and in-frame only. V and J calls plus clone size are reproduced from that table; the DNA served to infer D and trimming. In the table there are fewer than 140,000 clones, 60% to 80% of which are singletons. Per the germline V gene, CDR1 is SEHNR and CDR2 is FQNEAQ (reference sequence). The CDR3 sequence is 15 residues long. Trimming pared 5 bases from V and 1 base from J, leaving 12 bases between.

The source material was PBMCs. The chain employs TRBV7-9 and TRBJ1-5, with no clear D. The source of this sequence is a female donor in good health and CMV-seronegative. This CDR3 reads CASSPGPGSNQPQHF. The CDR3, as DNA: TGTGCCAGCAGCCCTGGACCGGGAAGCAATCAGCCCCAGCATTTT.